The present TCR beta chain was sequenced within a study of blood T cell repertoires in COVID-19. Assay used: immunoSEQ multiplex PCR; TCRdb lists only in-frame clones, some missing. The repertoire holds more than 300,000 clones, around 91% seen once, with around 3.5% in the top ten. The CDR3 totals 12 residues. Trimming pared 11 bases from V and 4 bases from J, leaving 11 bases between. Germline V gives CDR1 SGHAT, CDR2 FQNNGV. This clonotype was obtained from a woman younger than 35 who had recovered from COVID-19. The specimen sequenced was peripheral blood. The V call is TRBV11-2, the J call TRBJ2-2; no firm D call. The CDR3 spells CARTEPTGELFF. The CDR3 nucleotides read TGTGCCCGCACGGAGCCCACCGGGGAGCTGTTTTTT.